Listed here are 5 T cell receptor beta chains from one sample, sequenced in a study of CD8+ T cells in alopecia areata. Investigators isolated RNA and reverse transcribed it into cDNA to act as the sequencing template. Sequencing was performed with immunoSEQ multiplex PCR; in TCRdb, only in-frame clones are kept and a portion is missing. The sample carries roughly 120,000 clones, roughly 60% recorded once. Treatment here: oral pan-JAK inhibitor, 5-10 mg twice daily. The input for sequencing was CD8+ T cells sorted from blood, taken at week 4, from a patient treated with tofacitinib. These receptors were taken from a human donor with alopecia areata.

The sample holds a few counts of this clone. This chain joins TRBV27 and TRBJ1-5, with a possible D match to TRBD1 (5 bases). Germline V gene sequence: CDR1 MNHEY, CDR2 SMNVEV (reference sequence). V shed 7 bases and J shed 0 bases, with 13 bases lying between them. There are 15 residues in the CDR3. CDR3 sequence: CASNIGGYSNQPQHF. CDR3 DNA sequence: TGTGCCAGCAATATTGGGGGATATAGCAATCAGCCCCAGCATTTT.

This clone was detected a few times. CDR3 sequence reads: CSVVQASSYEQYF. In DNA form, the CDR3 reads TGCAGCGTGGTACAGGCTTCCTCCTACGAGCAGTACTTC. The chain recombines TRBV29-1 with TRBJ2-5; a weak D match, TRBD1 (5 bases). The closer fit of TRBJ2-7 to the DNA end suggests the J call may be wrong. The length of the CDR3 is 13 residues. Germline assignment: CDR1 SQVTM and CDR2 ANQGSEA.

This clone was observed a few times. The chain combines TRBV29-1 with TRBJ2-3; D might be TRBD1 (5 bases). CDR1 is SQVTM and CDR2 is ANQGSEA in the germline V gene. CDR3 length equals 16 residues. V shed 1 base and J shed 0 bases, with 14 bases lying between them. CDR3 nucleotides: TGCAGCGTTGAAGTTTGGAACAGGCCTAGCACAGATACGCAGTATTTT. Its protein is CSVEVWNRPSTDTQYF.

The V gene is TRBV2, the J gene TRBJ2-3; D gene unclear. V was cut by 6 bases and J by 0 bases, with 13 bases left in between. CDR3 length: 15 amino acids. Germline CDR1 is SNHLY and CDR2 is FYNNEI. The CDR3, as DNA: TGTGCCAGCAGCAGAGCCTCCTTTAGCACAGATACGCAGTATTTT. It yields the protein CASSRASFSTDTQYF.

The V gene is TRBV7-9, the J gene TRBJ1-1, with D possibly being TRBD1 (6 bases). Looked up from germline, CDR1 is SEHNR and CDR2 is FQNEAQ (reference sequence). Trimming took 4 bases from V and 8 from J, leaving 14 bases between them. The CDR3 length is 13 residues. CDR3 bases: TGTGCCAGCAGCTATATGGGGGCGCAAGAAGCTTTCTTT. Amino acids: CASSYMGAQEAFF.